Below, one T cell receptor beta chain is given with its context. Data came from immunoSEQ multiplex PCR; TCRdb stores just in-frame clones and leaves some out. The table shows over 35,000 clones, with roughly three quarters occurring only once. The data are from a study of memory CD4+ T cells and cytomegalovirus serostatus. The sort gate was single viable CD3+CD4+CD8-CD45RO+ cells for memory CD4+ T cells. Serostatus was set by detecting CMV pp150, pp28, p38, p52 IgG. The clonotype was recovered from an adult in good health and CMV-seronegative. The material sequenced was memory CD4+ T cells from blood.

The CDR3 here is CSASGQGNTEAFF. The CDR3 DNA sequence: TGCAGCGCCTCGGGGCAGGGGAACACTGAAGCTTTCTTT. The chain joins TRBV29-1 to TRBJ1-1; D is perhaps TRBD1 (5 bases). Germline V gene data show CDR1 as SQVTM and CDR2 as ANQGSEA. V was trimmed by 7 bases and J by 1 base, leaving 13 bases between them. This CDR3 has 13 residues.